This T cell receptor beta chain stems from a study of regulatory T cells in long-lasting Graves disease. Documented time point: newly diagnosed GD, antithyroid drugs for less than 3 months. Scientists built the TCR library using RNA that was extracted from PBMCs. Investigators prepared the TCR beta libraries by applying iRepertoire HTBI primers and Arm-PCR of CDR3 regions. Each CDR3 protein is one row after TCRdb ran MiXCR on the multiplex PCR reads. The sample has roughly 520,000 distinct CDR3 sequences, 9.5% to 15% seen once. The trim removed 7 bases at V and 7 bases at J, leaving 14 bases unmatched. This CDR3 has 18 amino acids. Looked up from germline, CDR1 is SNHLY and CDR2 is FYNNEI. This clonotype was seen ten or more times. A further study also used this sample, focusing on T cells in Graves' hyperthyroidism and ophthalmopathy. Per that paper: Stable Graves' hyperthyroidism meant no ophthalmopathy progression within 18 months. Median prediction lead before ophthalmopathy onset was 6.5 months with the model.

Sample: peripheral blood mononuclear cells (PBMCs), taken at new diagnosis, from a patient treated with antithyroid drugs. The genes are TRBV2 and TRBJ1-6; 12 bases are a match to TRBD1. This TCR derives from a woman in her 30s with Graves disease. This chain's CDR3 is CASMRGTGGVPMNSPLHF. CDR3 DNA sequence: TGTGCCAGCATGAGGGGGACAGGGGGCGTTCCGATGAATTCACCCCTCCACTTT.